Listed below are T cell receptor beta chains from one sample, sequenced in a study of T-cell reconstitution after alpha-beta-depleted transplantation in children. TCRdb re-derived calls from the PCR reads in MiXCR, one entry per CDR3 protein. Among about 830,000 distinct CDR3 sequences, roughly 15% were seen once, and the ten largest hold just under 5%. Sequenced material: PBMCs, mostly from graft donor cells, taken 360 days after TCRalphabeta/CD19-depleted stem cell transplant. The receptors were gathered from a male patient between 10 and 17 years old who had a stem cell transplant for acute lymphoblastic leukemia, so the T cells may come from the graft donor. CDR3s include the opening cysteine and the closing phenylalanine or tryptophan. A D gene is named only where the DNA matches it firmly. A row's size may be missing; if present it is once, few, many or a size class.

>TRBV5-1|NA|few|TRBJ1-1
CASSFTPGMNTEAFF
TGCGCCAGCAGCTTCACGCCAGGAATGAACACTGAAGCTTTCTTT
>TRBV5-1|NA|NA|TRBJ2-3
CASSLDPGLTTDTQYF
TGCGCCAGCAGCTTGGATCCGGGGCTTACCACAGATACGCAGTATTTT
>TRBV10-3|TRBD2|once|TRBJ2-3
CAISADLTAGEGTDTQYF
TGTGCCATCAGTGCCGACCTTACGGCGGGAGAGGGCACAGATACGCAGTATTTT
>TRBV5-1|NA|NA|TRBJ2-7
CASSWGVRGSSYEQYF
TGCGCCAGCAGCTGGGGGGTCCGGGGAAGCTCCTACGAGCAGTACTTC
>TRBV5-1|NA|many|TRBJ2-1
CASSFLTSNEQFF
TGCGCCAGCAGCTTTTTAACTAGCAATGAGCAGTTCTTC
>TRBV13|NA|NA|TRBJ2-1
CASSLAGSGRGEQFF
TGTGCCAGCAGCTTAGCTGGTAGCGGCAGAGGTGAGCAGTTCTTC
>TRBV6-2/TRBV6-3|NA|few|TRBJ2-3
CASNLPGNSQYF
TGTGCCAGCAACCTACCCGGGAATTCGCAGTATTTT
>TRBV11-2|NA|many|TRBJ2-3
CASSPGAWVKMDTQYF
TGTGCCAGCAGCCCCGGAGCGTGGGTGAAGATGGATACGCAGTATTTT
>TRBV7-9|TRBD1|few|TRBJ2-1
CASSSTGGWHEQFF
TGTGCCAGCAGCTCGACAGGGGGCTGGCATGAGCAGTTCTTC
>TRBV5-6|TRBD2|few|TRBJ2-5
CASSSKRTSGRAKGRLGETQYF
TGTGCCAGCAGCTCGAAACGGACTAGCGGGAGGGCTAAGGGACGATTGGGGGAGACCCAGTACTTC
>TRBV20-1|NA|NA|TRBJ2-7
CSARVPSSYEQYF
TGCAGTGCTAGAGTTCCTAGCTCCTACGAGCAGTACTTC
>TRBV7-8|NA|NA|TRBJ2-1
CASLQRSKSRDEQFF
TGTGCCAGCCTCCAAAGGTCGAAATCTCGGGATGAGCAGTTCTTC
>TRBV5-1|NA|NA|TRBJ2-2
CASSFPDQVAAGELFF
TGCGCCAGCAGCTTTCCGGACCAGGTCGCGGCCGGGGAGCTGTTTTTT
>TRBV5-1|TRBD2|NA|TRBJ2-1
CASSLAGTGGPFYNEQFF
TGCGCCAGCAGCTTGGCCGGGACGGGAGGGCCCTTTTACAATGAGCAGTTCTTC
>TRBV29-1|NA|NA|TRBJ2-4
CSVDRQGVAKNIQYF
TGCAGCGTTGACCGGCAGGGTGTAGCCAAAAACATTCAGTACTTC
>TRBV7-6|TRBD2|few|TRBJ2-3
CASSLALAGAVDTQYF
TGTGCCAGCAGCTTGGCGCTAGCGGGAGCTGTAGATACGCAGTATTTT
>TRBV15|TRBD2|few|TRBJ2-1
CATSRILAGELFYNEQFF
TGTGCCACCAGCAGAATACTAGCGGGAGAGCTTTTTTACAATGAGCAGTTCTTC
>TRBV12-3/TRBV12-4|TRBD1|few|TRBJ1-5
CASSGTAPGQPQHF
TGTGCCAGCAGCGGGACAGCCCCGGGTCAGCCCCAGCATTTT
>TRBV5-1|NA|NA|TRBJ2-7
CASSLLAGAGNKQYF
TGCGCCAGCAGCTTGTTAGCAGGGGCTGGCAACAAGCAGTACTTC
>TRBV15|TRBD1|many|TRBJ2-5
CATSRLDRAGETQYF
TGTGCCACCAGCAGGCTGGACAGGGCGGGGGAGACCCAGTACTTC
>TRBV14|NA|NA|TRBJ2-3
CASRDRQTSRTQYF
TGTGCCAGCAGAGATCGTCAGACATCTAGGACGCAGTATTTT
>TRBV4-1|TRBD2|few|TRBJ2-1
CASSQVLSGGPFF
TGCGCCAGCAGCCAAGTTTTGAGCGGGGGCCCGTTCTTC
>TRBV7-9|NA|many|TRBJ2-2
CASSPTIGSGNTGELFF
TGTGCCAGCAGCCCCACAATAGGTAGCGGGAACACCGGGGAGCTGTTTTTT
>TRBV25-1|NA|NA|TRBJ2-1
CASSKAPSNEQFF
TGTGCCAGCAGTAAAGCCCCCTCAAATGAGCAGTTCTTC
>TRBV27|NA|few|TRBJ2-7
CASSLFFRGSAVYEQYF
TGTGCCAGCAGTTTATTCTTCCGGGGCTCGGCCGTCTACGAGCAGTACTTC
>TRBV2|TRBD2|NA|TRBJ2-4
CASSLRETAKNIQYF
TGTGCCAGCAGTTTGCGGGAGACGGCCAAAAACATTCAGTACTTC
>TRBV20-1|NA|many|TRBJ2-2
CSARDRRIPRTGELFF
TGCAGTGCTAGAGATCGCAGGATTCCCAGAACCGGGGAGCTGTTTTTT
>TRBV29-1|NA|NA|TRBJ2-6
CSVAEVGGANVLTF
TGCAGCGTGGCCGAAGTAGGTGGGGCCAACGTCCTGACTTTC
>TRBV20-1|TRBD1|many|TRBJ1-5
CSARAGGGNQPQHF
TGCAGTGCTAGAGCAGGGGGCGGAAATCAGCCCCAGCATTTT
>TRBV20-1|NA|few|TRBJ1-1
CSARRHPGLGQRTNLNTEAFF
TGCAGTGCTAGACGCCACCCCGGGTTGGGGCAGCGAACAAACCTGAACACTGAAGCTTTCTTT
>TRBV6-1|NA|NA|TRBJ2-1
CASSEARILGRFYNEQFF
TGTGCCAGCAGTGAAGCGCGGATCCTGGGAAGGTTCTACAATGAGCAGTTCTTC
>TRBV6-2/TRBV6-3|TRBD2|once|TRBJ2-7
CASSLQVLAGGPHEQYF
TGTGCCAGCAGTTTACAAGTACTAGCGGGAGGGCCCCACGAGCAGTACTTC
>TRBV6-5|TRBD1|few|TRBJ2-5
CASSYSETGPFQYF
TGTGCCAGCAGTTACTCAGAGACAGGGCCTTTCCAGTACTTC
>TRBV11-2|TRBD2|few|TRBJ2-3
CASSDERLAVTDTQYF
TGTGCCAGCAGCGACGAAAGGCTAGCGGTTACAGATACGCAGTATTTT
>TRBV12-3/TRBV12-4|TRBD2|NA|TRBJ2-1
CASSWGLAARNEQFF
TGTGCCAGCAGTTGGGGACTAGCGGCCAGGAATGAGCAGTTCTTC
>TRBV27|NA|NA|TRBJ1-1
CASSLQGNLEAFF
TGTGCCAGCAGTCTCCAGGGGAATCTGGAAGCTTTCTTT
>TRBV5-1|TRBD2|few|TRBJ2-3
CASSLLAGESADTQYF
TGCGCCAGCAGCTTACTAGCGGGAGAATCCGCAGATACGCAGTATTTT
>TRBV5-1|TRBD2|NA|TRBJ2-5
CASKLAGMETQYF
TGCGCCAGCAAACTAGCGGGAATGGAGACCCAGTACTTC
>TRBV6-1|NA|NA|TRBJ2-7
CASRPGTTLYEQYF
TGTGCCAGCCGCCCTGGGACCACCCTCTACGAGCAGTACTTC
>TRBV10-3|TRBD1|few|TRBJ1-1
CAISPGLSTGMNTEAFF
TGTGCCATCAGTCCGGGGCTTTCGACAGGGATGAACACTGAAGCTTTCTTT
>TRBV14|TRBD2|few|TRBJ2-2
CASSQDPLAGVSGELFF
TGTGCCAGCAGCCAAGATCCGCTAGCGGGAGTCTCCGGGGAGCTGTTTTTT
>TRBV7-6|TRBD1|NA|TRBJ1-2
CASSSPGGFGYTF
TGTGCCAGCAGCTCCCCAGGGGGCTTTGGCTACACCTTC
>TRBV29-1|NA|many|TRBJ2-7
CSVERQGGYEQYF
TGCAGCGTTGAGCGGCAGGGGGGGTACGAGCAGTACTTC
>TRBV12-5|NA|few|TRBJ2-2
CASGLGGAGELFF
TGTGCTAGTGGCCTGGGGGGGGCGGGGGAGCTGTTTTTT
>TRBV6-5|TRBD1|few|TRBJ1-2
CASSYALTGAWGYGYTF
TGTGCCAGCAGTTATGCCTTGACAGGGGCGTGGGGCTATGGCTACACCTTC
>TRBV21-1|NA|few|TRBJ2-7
CASSPTGLAGVSDEQYF
TGTGCCAGCAGCCCAACGGGACTAGCGGGAGTTTCGGACGAGCAGTACTTC
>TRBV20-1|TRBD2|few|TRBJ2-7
CSAREGAGVYEQYF
TGCAGTGCTAGAGAAGGTGCGGGAGTATACGAGCAGTACTTC
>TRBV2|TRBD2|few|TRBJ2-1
CASSTSGSPYNEQFF
TGTGCCAGCAGTACTAGCGGGAGCCCCTACAATGAGCAGTTCTTC
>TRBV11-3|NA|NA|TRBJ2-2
CASSLRGFAGELFF
TGTGCCAGCAGCTTAAGGGGATTTGCCGGGGAGCTGTTTTTT
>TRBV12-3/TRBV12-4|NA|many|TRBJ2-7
CASSFSGRTYEQYF
TGTGCCAGCAGTTTTTCCGGCCGAACCTACGAGCAGTACTTC